This entry lists 26 T cell receptor beta chains sequenced from one sample in a study of beta chain features in type 1 diabetes. TCRB transcripts that were expressed got sequenced, as all of the isolated RNA had been reverse transcribed. Some clones are missing from TCRdb's copy, which holds only in-frame ones; the method was immunoSEQ multiplex PCR. This table has 900,000 or so clones, roughly 15% appearing once. The sample consisted of naive CD4+ T cells from blood. The receptors come from a woman aged 18-30 years in good health.

A few counts support this clone. V and J are TRBV28 and TRBJ1-2, with D unclear. The CDR3 loop spans 13 amino acids. The V gene lost 6 bases and the J gene lost 8 bases, with 16 bases spanning the gap. The V gene's germline CDR1 is MDHEN and CDR2 SYDVKM. The CDR3 protein is CASSPGPGRGYTF. CDR3 DNA: TGTGCCAGCAGCCCTGGGCCGGGCCGGGGCTACACCTTC.

This clone was seen a handful of times. The chain links TRBV28 to TRBJ1-2, with TRBD1 matching 8 bases. Trimming took 7 bases from V and 4 from J; bases not matched to a gene: 5. The CDR3 sequence is 13 residues long. From germline, CDR1 is MDHEN and CDR2 SYDVKM. The CDR3 nucleotides read TGTGCCAGCACCGGGACAGGCACCTATGGCTACACCTTC. It yields the protein CASTGTGTYGYTF.

This chain uses TRBV11-2 with TRBJ2-7; D is undetermined. Trimming shortened V by 3 bases and J by 6 bases, and 12 bases separated the two germline ends. In germline, CDR1 is SGHAT, CDR2 FQNNGV. CDR3 length equals 13 residues. The CDR3 DNA follows: TGTGCCAGCAGCTTTATCCGCCGGATCGAGCAGTACTTC. Its protein is CASSFIRRIEQYF. Full variable domain (outside the CDR3, taken from reference TRBV11-2 and TRBJ2-7): EAGVAQSPRYKIIEKRQSVAFWCNPISGHATLYWYQQILGQGPKLLIQFQNNGVVDDSQLPKDRFSAERLKGVDSTLKIQPAKLEDSAVYLCASSFIRRIEQYFGPGTRLTVT.

This clone has only a few counts. CDR3 DNA: TGTGCCAGCAGTTACGGCAGGGGCTCAGATACGCAGTATTTT. Translation: CASSYGRGSDTQYF. The V gene is TRBV6-6, the J gene TRBJ2-3; the D gene is possibly TRBD1 (6 bases). Per the germline V gene, CDR1 is MNHNY and CDR2 is SVGAGI (reference sequence). The V end lost 2 bases, the J end lost 4 bases, and 10 bases lay between the germline ends. The CDR3 covers 14 residues.

This clone was detected a few times. The chain uses TRBV4-3 and TRBJ2-1; D unclear. Germline values: CDR1 LGHNA, CDR2 YSLEER. V was trimmed by 0 bases and J by 4 bases, leaving 13 bases between them. This CDR3 is built from 16 residues. The CDR3: CASSQEGTVPYNEQFF. The CDR3 region has the DNA TGCGCCAGCAGCCAAGAGGGAACAGTACCTTACAATGAGCAGTTCTTC.

This clone was found a few times. The chain has TRBV2 and TRBJ1-3; D gene uncertain. Germline V gives CDR1 SNHLY, CDR2 FYNNEI. The CDR3 spans 12 residues. Trimming cost V 2 bases and J 3 bases, with 2 bases left between them. In nucleotides, the CDR3 is TGTGCCAGCAGTGAATTTGGAAACACCATATATTTT. Amino acids: CASSEFGNTIYF.

This clone was detected a few times. The gene calls are TRBV29-1 and TRBJ1-2; D may be TRBD1 (5 bases). The V gene's germline CDR1 is SQVTM and CDR2 ANQGSEA. V gave up 4 bases and J gave up 4 bases, with 10 bases separating them. The CDR3 is 12 amino acids. CDR3 amino acids: CSVAGIGYGYTF. DNA of the CDR3: TGCAGCGTTGCAGGGATAGGCTATGGCTACACCTTC.

This clone was counted between two and nine times. This rearrangement joins TRBV28 to TRBJ2-7, with 12 positions matching TRBD2. Germline V gene data show CDR1 as MDHEN and CDR2 as SYDVKM. Trimming removed 4 bases from V and 3 bases from J; junction bases left unmatched: 7. This CDR3 has 16 residues. Here the CDR3 DNA reads TGTGCCAGCAGTTCCCCGACTAGCGGGAGTAGCTACGAGCAGTACTTC. Translating gives CASSSPTSGSSYEQYF. Full variable domain (missing parts from reference TRBV28 and TRBJ2-7): DVKVTQSSRYLVKRTGEKVFLECVQDMDHENMFWYRQDPGLGLRLIYFSYDVKMKEKGDIPEGYSVSREKKERFSLILESASTNQTSMYLCASSSPTSGSSYEQYFGPGTRLTVT.

The rearrangement joins TRBV4-2 to TRBJ1-1, with 7 positions matching TRBD1. There are 13 residues in the CDR3. CDR1 and CDR2 (germline): LGHNA, YNFKEQ. V lost 2 bases and J lost 8; bases outside the gene matches: 5. The CDR3 DNA reads TGTGCCAGCAGCCAAAGGGGACAGACGGAAGCTTTCTTT. This gives the protein CASSQRGQTEAFF.

The J gene is TRBJ2-1, the V gene TRBV28; TRBD1 might be the D (6 bases). Germline CDR1 and CDR2: MDHEN and SYDVKM. V gave up 8 bases and J gave up 0 bases, with 20 bases separating them. This CDR3 has 17 amino acids. CDR3 amino acids: CASLRGLRKSSYNEQFF. The CDR3 DNA is TGTGCCAGCCTCAGGGGCCTCCGAAAGAGCTCCTACAATGAGCAGTTCTTC.

This rearrangement joins TRBV6-5 to TRBJ1-5; D remains ambiguous. Trimming took off 8 bases at V and 6 bases at J, with 14 bases between the two ends. The CDR3 length is 13 residues. CDR1 and CDR2 from the germline V gene are MNHEY and SVGAGI. The CDR3 region is CASGAAELQPQHF. CDR3 DNA sequence: TGTGCCAGCGGCGCGGCAGAGCTTCAGCCCCAGCATTTT.

The chain combines TRBV7-2 with TRBJ2-7; D gene unclear. The CDR3 extends over 14 amino acids. Germline CDR1 SGHTA, CDR2 FQGNSA. Trimming shortened V by 5 bases and J by 6 bases, and 17 bases separated the two germline ends. The CDR3, as DNA: TGTGCCAGCAGCCCCCCTCATCGGAGTGGCGAGCAGTACTTC. Translated, it gives CASSPPHRSGEQYF.

V and J are TRBV7-2 and TRBJ1-2; maybe TRBD1 (5 bases). Germline V gene lookup returns CDR1 SGHTA and CDR2 FQGNSA. The CDR3 runs to 11 residues. The V gene lost 5 bases and the J gene lost 10 bases, with 11 bases spanning the gap. CDR3 loop: CASSRKGNYTF. CDR3 DNA sequence: TGTGCCAGCAGCCGCAAGGGGAACTACACCTTC.

V is TRBV9 and J is TRBJ2-6, with D possibly being TRBD1 (5 bases). Germline CDR1 SGDLS, CDR2 YYNGEE. V was trimmed by 0 bases and J by 4 bases, leaving 11 bases between them. This CDR3 has 16 amino acids. As DNA, the CDR3 is TGTGCCAGCAGCGTAGTCAGGGCAGCAGGGGCCAACGTCCTGACTTTC. This codes for CASSVVRAAGANVLTF.

This clone was picked up a small number of times. The chain recombines TRBV10-3 with TRBJ1-1, with 7 positions matching TRBD1. The germline gives CDR1 ENHRY, CDR2 SYGVKD. The CDR3 length is 14 residues. J lost 1 base, V lost 7 bases, and 6 bases had no gene match. Here the CDR3 reads CAITPDRTNTEAFF. CDR3 in DNA: TGTGCCATCACACCGGACAGGACGAACACTGAAGCTTTCTTT.

The chain links TRBV18 to TRBJ2-6, with TRBD1 as a possible D gene (6 bases). The germline CDR1 and CDR2 sequences are KGHSH and LQKENI. The germline V and J ends were trimmed by 3 bases and 0 bases, with 12 bases remaining between them. The CDR3 has 17 amino acids. CDR3 sequence: CASSPYREPSGANVLTF. The CDR3 DNA reads as TGTGCCAGCTCACCTTACAGGGAACCCTCTGGGGCCAACGTCCTGACTTTC. Based on the CDR3 plus reference TRBV18 and TRBJ2-6, the full variable domain is NAGVMQNPRHLVRRRGQEARLRCSPMKGHSHVYWYRQLPEEGLKFMVYLQKENIIDESGMPKERFSAEFPKEGPSILRIQQVVRGDSAAYFCASSPYREPSGANVLTFGAGSRLTVL.

Only a few counts were recorded for this clone. The CDR3 DNA reads TGTGCCAGCAGCTTATACACAGGGGGACCGGCGGCCTACGAGCAGTACTTC. This codes for CASSLYTGGPAAYEQYF. The chain carries TRBV11-1 and TRBJ2-7, with TRBD1 matching over 8 bases. The germline V gene encodes CDR1 SGHAT and CDR2 FQDESV (reference sequence). V lost 2 bases, J lost 2 bases, and 11 bases stayed unmatched. This CDR3 comprises 17 residues.

This clone has just a few counts. The chain is built from TRBV28 and TRBJ1-2; the D gene is possibly TRBD1 (5 bases). CDR1 is MDHEN and CDR2 is SYDVKM in the germline V gene. The CDR3 spans 14 residues. V gave up 5 bases and J gave up 8 bases, with 18 bases separating them. DNA of the CDR3: TGTGCCAGCAGTGATGGGGACCGCCGATCGGGCTACACCTTC. As protein: CASSDGDRRSGYTF.

V and J are TRBV4-3 and TRBJ2-2, with 7 bases that match TRBD1. Per germline, CDR1 LGHNA and CDR2 YSLEER. The CDR3 contains 16 residues. Trimming removed 4 bases from V and 12 bases from J; junction bases left unmatched: 17. The DNA for the CDR3 is TGCGCCAGCAGCCCAGGCCTAACAGGGGTACGAATGAAGCTGTTTTTT. Translation: CASSPGLTGVRMKLFF.

The chain uses TRBV18 and TRBJ1-5, with 8 bases aligning to TRBD1. The CDR3 extends over 14 amino acids. Germline loops: CDR1 KGHSH, CDR2 LQKENI. V dropped 4 bases and J dropped 7; count of bases not matched to a gene: 6. The CDR3 sequence: CASSQYRGEQPQHF. The CDR3, as DNA: TGTGCCAGCTCACAGTACAGGGGGGAACAGCCCCAGCATTTT.

The table lists this clone with a few counts. This chain joins TRBV9 and TRBJ2-1; 7 nucleotides match TRBD2. The ends lost 4 bases at V and 15 bases at J; junction bases unmatched: 10. This CDR3 has 12 amino acids. Germline CDR1 is SGDLS and CDR2 is YYNGEE. CDR3 DNA sequence: TGTGCCAGCAGCACTTCCGGGACTATCCCGTTCTTC. Encoded protein: CASSTSGTIPFF.

The chain carries TRBV27 and TRBJ2-5, with 11 bases lining up with TRBD2. The CDR3 consists of 15 residues. The germline gives CDR1 MNHEY, CDR2 SMNVEV (reference sequence). J gave up 6 bases and V 6 bases, and 9 bases lay outside the gene matches. CDR3: CASSYTSGSGKTQYF. The CDR3 region has the DNA TGTGCCAGCAGCTATACTAGCGGGAGCGGGAAGACCCAGTACTTC.

This clone has just a few counts. This chain's CDR3 is CASSGLGQKNQPQHF. In DNA form, the CDR3 reads TGTGCCAGCAGCGGCCTGGGACAGAAGAATCAGCCCCAGCATTTT. The chain recombines TRBV9 with TRBJ1-5, with TRBD1 identical over 7 bases. CDR3 length equals 15 residues. The germline V gene encodes CDR1 SGDLS and CDR2 YYNGEE. J gave up 4 bases and V 3 bases, and 7 bases lay outside the gene matches.

The V call is TRBV29-1, the J call TRBJ2-4, with a weak D call TRBD1 (6 bases). Germline assignment: CDR1 SQVTM and CDR2 ANQGSEA. This CDR3 has 16 residues. V was trimmed by 0 bases and J by 2 bases, leaving 14 bases between them. CDR3 protein: CSVEEKNGGPKNIQYF. For the CDR3, the DNA is TGCAGCGTTGAAGAAAAGAATGGGGGCCCCAAAAACATTCAGTACTTC.

The chain combines TRBV2 with TRBJ2-2; TRBD2 aligns across 7 bases. Germline assignment: CDR1 SNHLY and CDR2 FYNNEI. V lost 7 bases and J lost 3; bases outside the gene matches: 2. The CDR3 loop spans 13 amino acids. CDR3 coding DNA: TGTGCCAGCAATCGGGGGGACACCGGGGAGCTGTTTTTT. The encoded protein is CASNRGDTGELFF. Filled out from reference TRBV2 and TRBJ2-2, the complete variable domain reads EPEVTQTPSHQVTQMGQEVILRCVPISNHLYFYWYRQILGQKVEFLVSFYNNEISEKSEIFDDQFSVERPDGSNFTLKIRSTKLEDSAMYFCASNRGDTGELFFGEGSRLTVL.

The sample holds a few counts of this clone. The chain employs TRBV5-6 and TRBJ2-1, with 7 bases lining up with TRBD2. In germline, CDR1 is SGHDT, CDR2 YYEEEE. V lost 4 bases and J lost 6; bases outside the gene matches: 4. The CDR3 runs to 13 residues. The CDR3, as DNA: TGTGCCAGCAGCGGGGGAGGGTCCAATGAGCAGTTCTTC. Its protein is CASSGGGSNEQFF.